The T cell receptor (beta chain) under discussion was sequenced for a study of regulatory T cells in long-lasting Graves disease. The wider study: Persistence in Graves' disease required over 5 years of antithyroid drugs plus positive TSH receptor antibodies.

Sequencing libraries for TCR beta were prepared with iRepertoire HTBI primers and Arm-PCR of CDR3 regions. MiXCR was run by TCRdb on the multiplex PCR reads, yielding one entry per CDR3 protein. In the table there are about 460,000 distinct CDR3 sequences, 22% of which are singletons. General observations from the study: TCR diversity was lower in persistent Graves' patients than in newly diagnosed ones.

Trimming pared 2 bases from V and 8 bases from J, leaving 12 bases between. Germline V lookup: CDR1 MNHEY, CDR2 SVGAGI. The CDR3 is made up of 13 amino acids. Indicated time point: persistent/refractory GD, antithyroid drugs over 5 years with positive TRAb. RNA isolated from PBMCs was used to make the TCR library. Peripheral blood, Nine milliliters per patient, was collected in EDTA tubes. This clonotype was seen repeatedly, ten times or more. Its antigen is not identified. The chain employs TRBV6-5 and TRBJ1-2, with unresolved D. The clonotype originates from a female donor with Graves disease. Sequenced material: peripheral blood mononuclear cells (PBMCs), taken when the disease was refractory, from a patient treated with antithyroid drugs. Here the CDR3 reads CASSYPGNQGYTF. CDR3 nucleotides: TGTGCCAGCAGTTACCCCGGGAACCAGGGCTACACCTTC.